Shown below are 19 T cell receptor beta chains from a single sample sequenced in a study of blood T cell repertoires in COVID-19. Produced via immunoSEQ multiplex PCR; TCRdb's table is partial and in-frame only. The sample has 270,000 or so clones, 70% to 90% seen once. Sequencing was done on a sample of PBMCs or T cells enriched from blood (not recorded which). The source of these receptors is a woman aged 30 to 39 with acute COVID-19.

The chain has TRBV7-3 and TRBJ2-2; D is possibly TRBD1 (6 bases). CDR1 is SGHTA and CDR2 is FQGTGA in the germline V gene. V was trimmed by 5 bases and J by 4 bases, leaving 11 bases between them. The CDR3 sequence is 14 residues long. The CDR3, as DNA: TGTGCCAGCAGCCCTGGGGGCGTCACCGGGGAGCTGTTTTTT. Translated, it gives CASSPGGVTGELFF.

A single count supports this clone. The chain couples TRBV19 to TRBJ2-2; no definite D call. The CDR3 loop spans 14 amino acids. CDR1 is LNHDA, CDR2 SQIVND, per germline (reference sequence). V lost 7 bases, J lost 1 base, and 10 bases lay in between. The CDR3 bases are TGTGCCAGTAACCCCAGGATGAACACCGGGGAGCTGTTTTTT. Protein sequence: CASNPRMNTGELFF.

This rearrangement joins TRBV6-5 to TRBJ1-5; 10 bases line up with TRBD1. With 2 bases clipped from V and 7 bases from J, the junction kept 5 bases outside the gene matches. The CDR3 totals 15 residues. Per germline, CDR1 MNHEY and CDR2 SVGAGI. The CDR3 region has the DNA TGTGCCAGCAGTTACACCCGGGACAGGGGACAGCCCCAGCATTTT. Protein: CASSYTRDRGQPQHF.

The V gene is TRBV2, the J gene TRBJ2-2; D not resolved. The CDR3 has 13 amino acids. The V gene's germline CDR1 is SNHLY and CDR2 FYNNEI. V was clipped by 6 bases and J by 7 bases, with 12 bases between them. The CDR3 reads CASRANPHGELFF. The DNA of the CDR3 is TGTGCCAGCAGAGCTAACCCCCACGGGGAGCTGTTTTTT. Based on the CDR3 plus reference TRBV2 and TRBJ2-2, the full variable domain is EPEVTQTPSHQVTQMGQEVILRCVPISNHLYFYWYRQILGQKVEFLVSFYNNEISEKSEIFDDQFSVERPDGSNFTLKIRSTKLEDSAMYFCASRANPHGELFFGEGSRLTVL.

This clone was found once. The V and J genes are TRBV5-6 and TRBJ2-7; 11 bases are shared with TRBD1. V lost 2 bases, J lost 2 bases, and 3 bases stayed unmatched. The CDR3 is 15 residues long. CDR1 is SGHDT, CDR2 YYEEEE, per germline. The CDR3 region is CASSLKGQGAYEQYF. The CDR3 nucleotides read TGTGCCAGCAGCTTAAAGGGACAGGGGGCCTACGAGCAGTACTTC.

This clone has just one count. The chain recombines TRBV29-1 with TRBJ2-7, with 7 bases fitting TRBD1. CDR3 length: 14 amino acids. Germline trimming cut 6 bases from V and 1 base from J; bases unmatched to any gene: 9. CDR1 is SQVTM and CDR2 is ANQGSEA in the germline V gene. Here the CDR3 reads CSVLRQGESYEQYF. CDR3 DNA: TGCAGCGTCCTAAGACAGGGAGAGTCCTACGAGCAGTACTTC.

V gene TRBV18 combines with J gene TRBJ2-1, with a tentative D call TRBD2 (5 bases). The CDR3 loop spans 18 amino acids. The germline CDR1 and CDR2 sequences are KGHSH and LQKENI. V gave up 3 bases and J gave up 0 bases, with 18 bases separating them. In DNA form, the CDR3 reads TGTGCCAGCTCACCCATGGGAGCGGCGTGGAGCTCCTACAATGAGCAGTTCTTC. Its translation is CASSPMGAAWSSYNEQFF.

The chain employs TRBV3-1 (or the pseudogene TRBV3-2) and TRBJ2-2; TRBD2 matches at 12 bases. CDR1 and CDR2 (germline): LGHDT, YNNKEL (reference sequence). This CDR3 has 19 amino acids. The V gene end was trimmed by 1 base and the J gene end by 2 bases; junction bases not matched to a gene: 8. The CDR3 sequence: CASSQGPPGLAGNTGELFF. In DNA, the CDR3 is TGTGCCAGCAGCCAAGGGCCCCCTGGACTAGCGGGAAACACCGGGGAGCTGTTTTTT.

This clone has only one observation. CDR3 sequence (DNA): TGTGCCAGCAGTTTACACTTCTTTCGGGGGACCGGGGAGCTGTTTTTT. As protein: CASSLHFFRGTGELFF. The gene calls are TRBV27 and TRBJ2-2, with a possible D match to TRBD2 (6 bases). In germline, CDR1 is MNHEY, CDR2 SMNVEV (reference sequence). V was pared by 2 bases and J by 5 bases, with 15 bases between. The CDR3 contains 16 residues.

The chain has TRBV6-5 and TRBJ2-1; 7 bases match TRBD1. This CDR3 has 13 amino acids. Germline CDR1 reads MNHEY; CDR2 reads SVGAGI. V gave up 6 bases and J gave up 4 bases; unmatched junction bases: 3. CDR3 residues: CASRGQIYNEQFF. The CDR3 DNA reads TGTGCCAGCAGGGGACAGATTTACAATGAGCAGTTCTTC.

Concerning this clone itself: Its ends do not fully match the called genes, so a read error is possible. The chain recombines TRBV25-1 with TRBJ1-2; perhaps TRBD1 as D (6 bases). From germline, CDR1 is MGHDK and CDR2 SYGVNS. This CDR3 region has 11 residues. CDR3 DNA sequence: TGTGCCAGCCCGAAAAGGGCCAGGGGAAGCTTC. It codes for CASPKRARGSF.

This clone came up once. The V and J genes are TRBV24-1 and TRBJ2-1, with 7 bases matching TRBD1. The junction had 8 bases not matched to a gene; V was cut back by 1 base and J by 6 bases. This CDR3 contains 16 residues. Germline V lookup: CDR1 KGHDR, CDR2 SFDVKD. The CDR3 nucleotides read TGTGCCACCAGTGATTTATCGGCAGGGGGTTTCAATGAGCAGTTCTTC. It codes for CATSDLSAGGFNEQFF.

The chain employs TRBV27 and TRBJ1-1; 12 nucleotides agree with TRBD1. V dropped 4 bases and J dropped 1; count of bases not matched to a gene: 7. This CDR3 is 17 amino acids long. CDR1 MNHEY and CDR2 SMNVEV come from the germline V gene (reference sequence). The CDR3 reads CASSSNRDRGPNTEAFF. The CDR3 nucleotides read TGTGCCAGCAGTTCGAACCGGGACAGGGGGCCGAACACTGAAGCTTTCTTT.

The chain uses TRBV3-1 (or the pseudogene TRBV3-2) and TRBJ2-1; 10 bases map to TRBD1. CDR1 and CDR2 (germline): LGHDT, YNNKEL (reference sequence). The CDR3 sequence is 16 residues long. The V and J ends lost 3 bases and 7 bases, in that order; junction bases with no gene match: 9. CDR3 loop: CASSHHGTGEENEQFF. The CDR3 nucleotides read TGTGCCAGCAGCCATCACGGGACAGGGGAAGAGAATGAGCAGTTCTTC.

CDR3: CASRLGQSAYEQYF. In DNA form, the CDR3 reads TGTGCCAGCAGACTCGGACAATCTGCCTACGAGCAGTACTTC. This chain uses TRBV2 with TRBJ2-7; possible D gene TRBD1, 5 bases. This CDR3 is built from 14 residues. V was shortened by 6 bases and J by 2 bases, with 14 bases between the two germline ends. Germline V gene lookup returns CDR1 SNHLY and CDR2 FYNNEI.

The rearrangement links TRBV27 to TRBJ2-2; 8 bases fit TRBD1. From germline, CDR1 is MNHEY and CDR2 SMNVEV (reference sequence). V was clipped by 0 bases and J by 5 bases; unmatched bases: 5. The CDR3 has 16 residues. CDR3 in amino acids: CASSLSQGAGTGELFF. The CDR3 coding sequence is TGTGCCAGCAGTTTATCCCAGGGGGCAGGAACCGGGGAGCTGTTTTTT.

This clone was seen a single time. This chain links TRBV5-4 with TRBJ2-7; TRBD2 matches 8 bases. The CDR3 length is 17 residues. V dropped 0 bases and J dropped 5; count of bases not matched to a gene: 13. Germline V lookup: CDR1 SGHNT, CDR2 YYREEE (reference sequence). This chain's CDR3 is CASSLAGGPGGQDEQYF. The CDR3 region has the DNA TGTGCCAGCAGCTTGGCGGGGGGACCGGGAGGGCAGGACGAGCAGTACTTC.

The V gene is TRBV6-4, the J gene TRBJ2-1; 8 nucleotides agree with TRBD2. CDR1 is MRHNA, CDR2 SNTAGT, per germline. The CDR3 is made up of 13 amino acids. V lost 6 bases, J lost 8 bases, and 6 bases stayed unmatched. The CDR3: CASSRTSSDEQFF. CDR3 nucleotide sequence: TGTGCCAGCAGCCGGACTAGCAGTGATGAGCAGTTCTTC.

The gene calls are TRBV27 and TRBJ2-1; 8 bases align to TRBD2. Germline CDR1 and CDR2: MNHEY and SMNVEV (reference sequence). The CDR3 spans 17 residues. Germline trimming cut 0 bases from V and 6 bases from J; bases unmatched to any gene: 10. The CDR3 loop reads CASSLSLGTSLSNEQFF. In nucleotides, the CDR3 is TGTGCCAGCAGTTTATCGCTAGGGACTAGTCTGAGCAATGAGCAGTTCTTC.